These 18 T cell receptor beta chains came from one sample sequenced in a study of T cell repertoires in cytomegalovirus infection. TCRdb reprocessed the reads with MiXCR, giving one entry per CDR3 protein. The sample lists more than 500,000 distinct CDR3 sequences, 15% to 20% occurring once. Material: CD8+ T cells from PBMCs. The receptors were gathered from a human donor in good health (CMV status not recorded). Some clones in this sample may be carry-over from other donors' samples.

This clonotype has a handful of counts. This chain joins TRBV6-5 and TRBJ2-1; 8 bases line up with TRBD1. The J segment lost 4 bases and the V segment lost 0 bases, leaving 5 bases of the junction unmatched. The V gene's germline CDR1 is MNHEY and CDR2 SVGAGI. This CDR3 spans 16 amino acids. CDR3 sequence reads: CASSYSQGAFYNEQFF. The CDR3 DNA reads as TGTGCCAGCAGTTACTCGCAGGGGGCGTTTTACAATGAGCAGTTCTTC.

This clonotype has at least ten counts. The rearrangement uses TRBV7-9 and TRBJ2-3; 9 bases match TRBD2. The trim removed 5 bases at V and 1 base at J, leaving 7 bases unmatched. Germline-derived CDR1 and CDR2 are SEHNR and FQNEAQ (reference sequence). The length of the CDR3 is 16 residues. The CDR3 loop is CASSPLREGRTDTQYF. In DNA form, the CDR3 reads TGTGCCAGCAGCCCACTGCGGGAGGGCCGCACAGATACGCAGTATTTT.

The table lists this clonotype with many counts. V and J are TRBV29-1 and TRBJ2-7; tentatively, D is TRBD2 (5 bases). V gave up 0 bases and J gave up 2 bases, with 14 bases separating them. Germline CDR1 reads SQVTM; CDR2 reads ANQGSEA. The CDR3 covers 15 residues. This chain's CDR3 is CSVEDRGKHAYEQYF. Here the CDR3 DNA reads TGCAGCGTTGAAGACCGGGGTAAACACGCCTACGAGCAGTACTTC.

Details on this clonotype: This may stem from a read error, because a much larger clone lies one nucleotide away. The V call is TRBV7-3, the J call TRBJ1-5; no reliable D call. The CDR3 is 14 residues long. Germline V gives CDR1 SGHTA, CDR2 FQGTGA. The CDR3 reads CASSSSYSSQPQHF. CDR3 bases: TGTGCCAGCAGCTCAAGTTATAGCAGTCAGCCCCAGCATTTT.

This clonotype was counted between two and nine times. This sequence joins TRBV7-8 and TRBJ2-4; D remains ambiguous. In germline, CDR1 is SGHVS, CDR2 FQNEAQ. Trimming removed 5 bases from V and 9 bases from J, with 8 bases in between. The CDR3 contains 11 residues. CDR3 nucleotides: TGTGCCAGCAGCCAAGGTCGCATTCAGTACTTC. This codes for CASSQGRIQYF.

This clonotype appeared many times. The genes are TRBV4-1 and TRBJ1-2, with D maybe TRBD1 (6 bases). The CDR3 runs 15 residues. With 4 bases removed from V and 7 bases from J, the gap between germline ends came to 19 bases. The germline V gene encodes CDR1 MGHRA and CDR2 YSYEKL. DNA for the CDR3: TGCGCCAGCAGCCCGTCGGGTCCGGGGGCGCGTGGCTACACCTTC. Protein product: CASSPSGPGARGYTF.

For this clonotype: This clone may be a read error of a much larger clone one base away. The chain combines TRBV13 with TRBJ2-2, with D perhaps matching TRBD1 or TRBD2 (5 bases each). This CDR3 is 17 amino acids long. Germline V gives CDR1 PRHDT, CDR2 FYEKMQ (reference sequence). V was shortened by 4 bases and J by 0 bases, with 15 bases between the two germline ends. CDR3 amino acids: CASSSYRDPANTGELFF. The CDR3 DNA sequence: TGTGCCAGCAGCTCATACCGGGACCCCGCGAACACCGGGGAGCTGTTTTTT.

In this sample, this clonotype turned up a few times. This may be a read error: a much more frequent sequence differs by one nucleotide. The chain couples TRBV9 to TRBJ2-3, with no clear D. Trimming took off 0 bases at V and 4 bases at J, with 3 bases between the two ends. This CDR3 has 12 residues. In germline, CDR1 is SGDLS, CDR2 YYNGEE. The CDR3 bases are TGTGCCAGCAGCGTAGTTGCAGATACGCAGTATTTT. This gives the protein CASSVVADTQYF.

A few counts support this clonotype. The rearrangement joins TRBV10-2 to TRBJ2-7; D possibly uses TRBD1 or TRBD2 (5 bases each). V dropped 5 bases and J dropped 3 bases, with 11 bases sitting between them. CDR3 length equals 13 residues. Looked up from germline, CDR1 is WSHSY and CDR2 is SAAADI. The chain's CDR3 is CASSLGENYEQYF. CDR3 sequence (DNA): TGCGCCAGCAGTTTGGGGGAGAACTACGAGCAGTACTTC.

V gene TRBV13 combines with J gene TRBJ2-7; D might be TRBD2 (6 bases). V lost 6 bases to trimming and J lost 6 bases, with 15 bases between them. The length of the CDR3 is 13 residues. From germline, CDR1 is PRHDT and CDR2 FYEKMQ (reference sequence). The CDR3 DNA is TGTGCCAGCAGTGAAGGAGGAGGGGTCGAGCAGTACTTC. Protein sequence: CASSEGGGVEQYF.

This clonotype was seen only a few times. The rearrangement uses TRBV6-1 and TRBJ1-1, with TRBD1 matching over 7 bases. Germline CDR1 is MNHNS and CDR2 is SASEGT. After removal of 6 bases from V and 1 base from J, the junction contained 17 bases not matched to a gene. The CDR3 totals 18 residues. The CDR3 region is CASSPTRSLSGGNTEAFF. For the CDR3, the DNA is TGTGCCAGCAGCCCTACGCGGTCTCTCTCAGGGGGGAACACTGAAGCTTTCTTT.

This clonotype was recorded a few times. The chain links TRBV20-1 to TRBJ2-7, with 9 bases identical to TRBD1. J was trimmed by 2 bases and V by 5 bases; bases with no gene match: 7. This CDR3 spans 14 amino acids. CDR1 and CDR2 from the germline V gene are DFQATT and SNEGSKA (reference sequence). The CDR3 DNA reads TGCAGTGCTCATGGACAGGGGACCACCTACGAGCAGTACTTC. It encodes CSAHGQGTTYEQYF.

There are many counts of this clonotype. The chain is built from TRBV12-3 or TRBV12-4 and TRBJ1-2; 7 bases map to TRBD1. The trim removed 6 bases at V and 3 bases at J, leaving 4 bases unmatched. This CDR3 is built from 13 residues. The CDR3 nucleotides read TGTGCCAGCAGCAATGACAGGGACTATGGCTACACCTTC. Its protein is CASSNDRDYGYTF.

This clonotype was picked up many times. The chain couples TRBV12-3 or TRBV12-4 to TRBJ2-5; 7 bases align to TRBD1. Trimming took 8 bases from V and 5 from J; bases not matched to a gene: 11. The CDR3 sequence is 14 residues long. CDR3 sequence reads: CASLLDRAGETQYF. The DNA of the CDR3 is TGTGCCAGCCTTTTAGACAGGGCAGGGGAGACCCAGTACTTC.

The chain has TRBV27 and TRBJ2-2; 10 bases match TRBD1. J lost 5 bases, V lost 3 bases, and 3 bases had no gene match. The CDR3 consists of 15 residues. Per germline, CDR1 MNHEY and CDR2 SMNVEV (reference sequence). DNA for the CDR3: TGTGCCAGCAGTTTGCCGGGACAGGGGACCGGGGAGCTGTTTTTT. Translated, it gives CASSLPGQGTGELFF.

This sequence joins TRBV9 and TRBJ2-3, with TRBD1 matching 7 bases. The CDR3 loop spans 15 amino acids. The germline V gene encodes CDR1 SGDLS and CDR2 YYNGEE. V trimming: 0 bases; J trimming: 4 bases; junction bases outside the gene matches: 5. The CDR3 loop reads CASSVGDRVADTQYF. The CDR3 nucleotides read TGTGCCAGCAGCGTAGGAGACAGGGTGGCAGATACGCAGTATTTT.

For this clonotype: Possible read error: a much larger clone is one base away. CDR3 bases: TGTGCCAGCAGTGAAGATATGAGGCCCAGCGAGCAGTTCTTC. Translating it yields CASSEDMRPSEQFF. V usage is TRBV6-1 and J usage is TRBJ2-1, with D unclear. Germline V CDR1 and CDR2: MNHNS, SASEGT. Trimming removed 1 base at V and 10 bases at J, with 14 bases between. The CDR3 is 14 amino acids.

This clonotype was detected ten times or more. The chain employs TRBV15 and TRBJ2-5, with D hard to call. The V end lost 0 bases, the J end lost 1 base, and 15 bases lay between the germline ends. The CDR3 consists of 17 residues. The germline CDR1 and CDR2 sequences are LNHNV and YYDKDF (reference sequence). CDR3 DNA sequence: TGTGCCACCAGCAGAGAAAGAGCAGTGACCTCCCAAGAGACCCAGTACTTC. It codes for CATSRERAVTSQETQYF.